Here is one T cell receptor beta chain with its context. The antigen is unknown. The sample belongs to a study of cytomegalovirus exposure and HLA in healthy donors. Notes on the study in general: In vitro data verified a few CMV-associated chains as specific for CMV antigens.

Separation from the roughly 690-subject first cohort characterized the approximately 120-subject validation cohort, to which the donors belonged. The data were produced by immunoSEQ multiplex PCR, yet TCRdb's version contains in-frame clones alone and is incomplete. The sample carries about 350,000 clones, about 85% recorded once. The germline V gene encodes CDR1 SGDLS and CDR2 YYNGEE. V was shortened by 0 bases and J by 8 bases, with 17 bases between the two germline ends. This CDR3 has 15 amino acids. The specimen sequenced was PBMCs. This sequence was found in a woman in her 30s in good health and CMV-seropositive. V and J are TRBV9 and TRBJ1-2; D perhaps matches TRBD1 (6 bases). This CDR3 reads CASSVGTARPKGYTF. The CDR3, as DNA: TGTGCCAGCAGCGTAGGGACAGCTCGCCCCAAGGGCTACACCTTC.